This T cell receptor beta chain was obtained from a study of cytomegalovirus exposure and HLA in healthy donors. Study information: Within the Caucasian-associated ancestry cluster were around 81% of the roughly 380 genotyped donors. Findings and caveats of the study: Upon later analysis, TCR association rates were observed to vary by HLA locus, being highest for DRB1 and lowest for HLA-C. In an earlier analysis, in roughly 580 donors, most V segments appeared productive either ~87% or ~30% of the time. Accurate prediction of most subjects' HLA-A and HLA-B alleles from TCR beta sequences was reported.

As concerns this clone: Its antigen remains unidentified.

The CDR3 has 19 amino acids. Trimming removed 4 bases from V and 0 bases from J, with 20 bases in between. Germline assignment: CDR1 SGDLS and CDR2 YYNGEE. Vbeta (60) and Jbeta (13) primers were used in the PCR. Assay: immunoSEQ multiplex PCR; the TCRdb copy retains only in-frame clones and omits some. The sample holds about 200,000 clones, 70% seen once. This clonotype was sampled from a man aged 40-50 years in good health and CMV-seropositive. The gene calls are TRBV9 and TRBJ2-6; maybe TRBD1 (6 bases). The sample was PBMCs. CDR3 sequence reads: CASSPHPDSARSGANVLTF. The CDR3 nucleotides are TGTGCCAGCAGCCCCCACCCGGACAGTGCCCGCTCTGGGGCCAACGTCCTGACTTTC.